The entry below describes one T cell receptor (beta chain). TCR beta CDR3 sequences were amplified from RNA transcripts. HTBI primers drove first-round RT-PCR of the TCR CDR3. TCRdb re-derived calls from the multiplex PCR reads in MiXCR, one entry per CDR3 protein. The data hold approximately 560,000 distinct CDR3 sequences, with under 60% observed a single time. This specimen belongs to a study of T cells in Graves' hyperthyroidism and ophthalmopathy. The hyperthyroidism patients had all been newly diagnosed, and their disease duration was under 2 months. Their ages ranged from 18 to 65 years. The CDR3 is 15 residues long. V dropped 5 bases and J dropped 4; count of bases not matched to a gene: 8. Germline V gene data show CDR1 as SGHVS and CDR2 as FQNEAQ.

The source is a woman between 18 and 30 years old with Graves' hyperthyroidism. This chain connects TRBV7-8 to TRBJ1-2; TRBD1 agrees at 9 bases. Sample: peripheral blood or thyroid tissue (not recorded which). For the CDR3, the DNA is TGTGCCAGCAGCAGCCGGGACAGGGACGGCTATGGCTACACCTTC. It encodes CASSSRDRDGYGYTF.